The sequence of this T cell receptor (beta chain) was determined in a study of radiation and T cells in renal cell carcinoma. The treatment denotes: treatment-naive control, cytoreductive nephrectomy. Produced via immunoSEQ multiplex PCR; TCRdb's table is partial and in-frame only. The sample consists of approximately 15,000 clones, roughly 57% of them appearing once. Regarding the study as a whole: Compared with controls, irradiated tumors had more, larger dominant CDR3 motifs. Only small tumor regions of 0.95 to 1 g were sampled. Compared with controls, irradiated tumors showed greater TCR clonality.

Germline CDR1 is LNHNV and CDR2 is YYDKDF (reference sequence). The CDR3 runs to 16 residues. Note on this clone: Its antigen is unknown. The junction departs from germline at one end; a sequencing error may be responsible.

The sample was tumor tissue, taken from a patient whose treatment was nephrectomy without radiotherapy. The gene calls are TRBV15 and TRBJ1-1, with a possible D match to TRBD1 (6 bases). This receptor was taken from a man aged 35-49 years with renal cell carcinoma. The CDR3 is CATTRGGGSTHTEAFF. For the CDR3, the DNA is TGTGCCACCACCAGAGGGGGGGGGTCGACTCACACTGAAGCTTTCTTT. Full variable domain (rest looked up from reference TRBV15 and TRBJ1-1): DAMVIQNPRYQVTQFGKPVTLSCSQTLNHNVMYWYQQKSSQAPKLLFHYYDKDFNNEADTPDNFQSRRPNTSFCFLDIRSPGLGDTAMYLCATTRGGGSTHTEAFFGQGTRLTVV.